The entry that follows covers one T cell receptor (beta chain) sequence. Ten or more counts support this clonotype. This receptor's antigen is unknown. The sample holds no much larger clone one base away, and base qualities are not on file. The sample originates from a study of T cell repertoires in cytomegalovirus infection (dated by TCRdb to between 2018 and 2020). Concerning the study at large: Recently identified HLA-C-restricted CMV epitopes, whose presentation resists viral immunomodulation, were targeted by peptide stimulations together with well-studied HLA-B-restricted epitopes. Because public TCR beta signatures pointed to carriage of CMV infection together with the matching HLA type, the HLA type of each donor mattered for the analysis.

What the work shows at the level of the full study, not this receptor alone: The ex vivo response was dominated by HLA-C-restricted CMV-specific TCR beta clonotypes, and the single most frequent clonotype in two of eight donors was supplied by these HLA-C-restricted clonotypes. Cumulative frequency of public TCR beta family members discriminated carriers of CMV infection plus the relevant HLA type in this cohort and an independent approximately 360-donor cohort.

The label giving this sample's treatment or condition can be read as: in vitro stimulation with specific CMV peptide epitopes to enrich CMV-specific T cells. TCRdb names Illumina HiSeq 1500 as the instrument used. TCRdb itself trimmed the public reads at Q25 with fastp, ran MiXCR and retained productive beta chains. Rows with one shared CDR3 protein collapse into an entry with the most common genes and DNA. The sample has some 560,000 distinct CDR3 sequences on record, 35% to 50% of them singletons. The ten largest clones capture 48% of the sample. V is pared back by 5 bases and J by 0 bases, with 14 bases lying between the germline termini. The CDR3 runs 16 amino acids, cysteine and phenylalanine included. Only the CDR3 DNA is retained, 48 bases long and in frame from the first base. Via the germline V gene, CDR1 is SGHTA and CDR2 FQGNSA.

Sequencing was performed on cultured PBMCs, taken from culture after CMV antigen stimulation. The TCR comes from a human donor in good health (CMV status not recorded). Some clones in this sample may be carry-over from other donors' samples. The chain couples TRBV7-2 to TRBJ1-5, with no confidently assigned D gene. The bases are TGTGCCAGCAGCCCCCGGCTGGCAGCTAGCAATCAGCCCCAGCATTTT. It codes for CASSPRLAASNQPQHF.